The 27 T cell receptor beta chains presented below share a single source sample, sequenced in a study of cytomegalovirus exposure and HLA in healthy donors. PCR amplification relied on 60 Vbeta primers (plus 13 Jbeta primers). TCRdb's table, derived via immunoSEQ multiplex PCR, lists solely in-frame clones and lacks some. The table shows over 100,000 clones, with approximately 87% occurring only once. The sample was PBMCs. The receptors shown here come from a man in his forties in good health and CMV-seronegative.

The CDR3, as DNA: TGCAGCGCTTTAATTACAGCGGGAGAGCAGTACTTC. As protein: CSALITAGEQYF. The chain links TRBV29-1 to TRBJ2-5; 8 nucleotides line up with TRBD2. Germline-derived CDR1 and CDR2 are SQVTM and ANQGSEA. The trim removed 7 bases at V and 11 bases at J, leaving 12 bases unmatched. This CDR3 spans 12 amino acids.

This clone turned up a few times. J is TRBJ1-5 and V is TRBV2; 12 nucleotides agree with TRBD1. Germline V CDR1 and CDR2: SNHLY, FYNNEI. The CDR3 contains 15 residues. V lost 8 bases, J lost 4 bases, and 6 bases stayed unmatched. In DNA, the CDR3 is TGTGCCAGCGGGGACAGGGGGCGAAATAATCAGCCCCAGCATTTT. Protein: CASGDRGRNNQPQHF.

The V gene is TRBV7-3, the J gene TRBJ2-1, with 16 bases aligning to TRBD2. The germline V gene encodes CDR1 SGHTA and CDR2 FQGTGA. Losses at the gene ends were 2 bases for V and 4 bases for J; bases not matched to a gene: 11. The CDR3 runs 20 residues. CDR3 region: CASSLFGTSGGAGSYNEQFF. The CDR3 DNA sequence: TGTGCCAGCAGCTTATTCGGGACTAGCGGGGGGGCCGGTAGTTACAATGAGCAGTTCTTC.

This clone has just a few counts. CDR3: CASRGQAISGNTIYF. In DNA, the CDR3 is TGTGCCAGCAGAGGACAGGCTATTTCTGGAAACACCATATATTTT. The chain employs TRBV2 and TRBJ1-3; the match to TRBD1 covers 7 bases. This CDR3 has 15 residues. V lost 6 bases and J lost 1; bases outside the gene matches: 6. Germline-derived CDR1 and CDR2 are SNHLY and FYNNEI.

The CDR3 nucleotides are TGTGCCACCTCAGCGGGAGGGGGAGGTGAGACCCAGTACTTC. It yields the protein CATSAGGGGETQYF. This chain connects TRBV11-2 to TRBJ2-5; TRBD2 matches at 10 bases. CDR3 length equals 14 residues. Germline CDR1 reads SGHAT; CDR2 reads FQNNGV. V shed 10 bases, J shed 5 bases, and the junction held 10 bases outside the gene matches.

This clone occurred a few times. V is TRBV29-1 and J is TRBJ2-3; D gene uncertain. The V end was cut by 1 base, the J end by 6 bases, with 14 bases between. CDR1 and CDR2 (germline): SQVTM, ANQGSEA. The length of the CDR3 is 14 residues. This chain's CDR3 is CSVEVVAGTDTQYF. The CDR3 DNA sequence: TGCAGCGTTGAAGTCGTTGCAGGAACTGATACGCAGTATTTT.

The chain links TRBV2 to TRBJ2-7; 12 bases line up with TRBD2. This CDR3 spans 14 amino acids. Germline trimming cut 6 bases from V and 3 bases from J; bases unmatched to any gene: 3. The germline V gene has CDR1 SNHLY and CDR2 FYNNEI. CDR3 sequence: CASRRTSGIYEQYF. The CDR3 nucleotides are TGTGCCAGCAGGAGGACTAGCGGGATCTACGAGCAGTACTTC.

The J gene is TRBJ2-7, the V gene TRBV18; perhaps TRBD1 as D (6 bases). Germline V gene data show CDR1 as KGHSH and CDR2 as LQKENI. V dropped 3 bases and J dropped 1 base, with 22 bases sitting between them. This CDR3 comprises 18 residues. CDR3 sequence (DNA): TGTGCCAGCTCACCGGTCCGCTCCAACCGGGACACTTCCTACGAGCAGTACTTC. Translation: CASSPVRSNRDTSYEQYF.

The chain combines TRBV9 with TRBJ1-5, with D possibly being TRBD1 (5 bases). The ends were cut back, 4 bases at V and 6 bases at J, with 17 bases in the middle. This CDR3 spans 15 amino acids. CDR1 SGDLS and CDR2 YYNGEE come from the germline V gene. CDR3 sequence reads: CASSLTGGQGQPQHF. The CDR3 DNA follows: TGTGCCAGCAGCCTCACAGGCGGCCAAGGTCAGCCCCAGCATTTT. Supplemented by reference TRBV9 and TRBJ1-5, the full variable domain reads DSGVTQTPKHLITATGQRVTLRCSPRSGDLSVYWYQQSLDQGLQFLIQYYNGEERAKGNILERFSAQQFPDLHSELNLSSLELGDSALYFCASSLTGGQGQPQHFGDGTRLSIL.

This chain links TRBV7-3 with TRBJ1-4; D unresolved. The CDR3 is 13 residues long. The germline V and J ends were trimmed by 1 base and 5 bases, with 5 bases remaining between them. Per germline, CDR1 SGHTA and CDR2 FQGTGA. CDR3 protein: CASSLIQNEKLFF. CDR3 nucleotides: TGTGCCAGCAGCTTAATCCAGAATGAAAAACTGTTTTTT.

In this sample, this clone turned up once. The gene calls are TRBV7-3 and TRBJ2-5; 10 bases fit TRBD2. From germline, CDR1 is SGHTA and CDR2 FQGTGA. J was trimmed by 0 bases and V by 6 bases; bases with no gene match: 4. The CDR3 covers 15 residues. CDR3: CASSFSGGYQETQYF. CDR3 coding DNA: TGTGCCAGCAGTTTTAGCGGGGGGTACCAAGAGACCCAGTACTTC.

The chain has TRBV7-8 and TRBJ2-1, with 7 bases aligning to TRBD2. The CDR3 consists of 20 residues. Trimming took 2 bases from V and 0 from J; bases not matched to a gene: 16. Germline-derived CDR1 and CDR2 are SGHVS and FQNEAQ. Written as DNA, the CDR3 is TGTGCCAGCAGCTTAATTGGAGGGGTCGTAGCGGGCCCCTCCTACAATGAGCAGTTCTTC. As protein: CASSLIGGVVAGPSYNEQFF.

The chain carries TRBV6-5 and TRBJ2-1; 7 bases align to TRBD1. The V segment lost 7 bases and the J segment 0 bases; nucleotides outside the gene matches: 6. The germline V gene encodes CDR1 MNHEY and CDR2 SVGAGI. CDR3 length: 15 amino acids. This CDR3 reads CASTQGDSSYNEQFF. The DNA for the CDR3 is TGTGCCAGCACCCAGGGGGATAGCTCCTACAATGAGCAGTTCTTC.

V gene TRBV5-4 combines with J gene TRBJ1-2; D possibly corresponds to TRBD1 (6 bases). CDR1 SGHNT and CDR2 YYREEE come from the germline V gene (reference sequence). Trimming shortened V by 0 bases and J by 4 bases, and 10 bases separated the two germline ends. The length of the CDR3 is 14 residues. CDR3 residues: CASSLEGGVYGYTF. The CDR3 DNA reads TGTGCCAGCAGCTTGGAAGGGGGTGTCTATGGCTACACCTTC.

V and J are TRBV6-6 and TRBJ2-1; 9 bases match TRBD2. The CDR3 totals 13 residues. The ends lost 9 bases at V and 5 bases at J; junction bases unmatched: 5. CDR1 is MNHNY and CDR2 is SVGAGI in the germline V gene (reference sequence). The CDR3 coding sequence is TGTGCCAGTTGTAGCGGGAGAGACAATGAGCAGTTCTTC. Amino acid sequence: CASCSGRDNEQFF.

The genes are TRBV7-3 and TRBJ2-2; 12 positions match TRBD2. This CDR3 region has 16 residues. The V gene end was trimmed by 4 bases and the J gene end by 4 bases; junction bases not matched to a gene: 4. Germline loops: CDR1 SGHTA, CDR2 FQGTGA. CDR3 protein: CASSSSGRVSTGELFF. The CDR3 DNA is TGTGCCAGCAGCTCTAGCGGGAGGGTGAGCACCGGGGAGCTGTTTTTT.

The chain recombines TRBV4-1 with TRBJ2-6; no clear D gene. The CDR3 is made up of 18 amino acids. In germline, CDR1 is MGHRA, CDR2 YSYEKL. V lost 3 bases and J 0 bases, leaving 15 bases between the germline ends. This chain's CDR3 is CASSQLQFTHSGANVLTF. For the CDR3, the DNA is TGCGCCAGCAGCCAGTTACAGTTCACCCACTCTGGGGCCAACGTCCTGACTTTC.

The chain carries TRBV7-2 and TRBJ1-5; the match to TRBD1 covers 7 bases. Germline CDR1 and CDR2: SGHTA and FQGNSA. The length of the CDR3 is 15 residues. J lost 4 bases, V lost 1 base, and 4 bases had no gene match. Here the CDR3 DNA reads TGTGCCAGCAGCTTAGTAACAGGGGCTAATCAGCCCCAGCATTTT. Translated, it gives CASSLVTGANQPQHF.

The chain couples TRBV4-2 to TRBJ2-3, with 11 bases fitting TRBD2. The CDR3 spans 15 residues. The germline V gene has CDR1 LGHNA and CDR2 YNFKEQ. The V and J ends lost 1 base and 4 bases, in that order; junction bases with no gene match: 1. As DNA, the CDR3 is TGTGCCAGCAGCCAAGTACTAGCGGGAGCAGATACGCAGTATTTT. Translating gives CASSQVLAGADTQYF.

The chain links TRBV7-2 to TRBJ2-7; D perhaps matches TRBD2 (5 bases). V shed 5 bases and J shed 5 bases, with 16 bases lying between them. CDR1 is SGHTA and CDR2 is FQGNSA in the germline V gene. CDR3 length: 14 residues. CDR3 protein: CASSPQGLKDEQYF. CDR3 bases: TGTGCCAGCAGCCCCCAAGGACTGAAGGACGAGCAGTACTTC. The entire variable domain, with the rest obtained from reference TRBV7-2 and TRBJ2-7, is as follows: GAGVSQSPSNKVTEKGKDVELRCDPISGHTALYWYRQSLGQGLEFLIYFQGNSAPDKSGLPSDRFSAERTGGSVSTLTIQRTQQEDSAVYLCASSPQGLKDEQYFGPGTRLTVT.

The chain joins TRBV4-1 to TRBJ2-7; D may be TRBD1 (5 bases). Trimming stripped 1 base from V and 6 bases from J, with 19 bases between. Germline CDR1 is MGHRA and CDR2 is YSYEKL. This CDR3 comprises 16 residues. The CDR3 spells CASSQGRVTGYSEQYF. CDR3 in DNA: TGCGCCAGCAGCCAAGGCCGGGTCACAGGATATAGCGAGCAGTACTTC.

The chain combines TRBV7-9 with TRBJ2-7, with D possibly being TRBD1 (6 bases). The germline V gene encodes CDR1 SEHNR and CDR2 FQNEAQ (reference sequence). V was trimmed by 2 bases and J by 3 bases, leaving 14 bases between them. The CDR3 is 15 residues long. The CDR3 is CASSLYETGYYEQYF. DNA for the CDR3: TGTGCCAGCAGCTTATATGAGACAGGTTACTACGAGCAGTACTTC.

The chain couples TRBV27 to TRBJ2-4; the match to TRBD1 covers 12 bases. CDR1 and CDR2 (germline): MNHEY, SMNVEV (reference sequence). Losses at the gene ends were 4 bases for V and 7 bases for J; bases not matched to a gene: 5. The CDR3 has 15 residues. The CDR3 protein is CASSSGTGGRNIQYF. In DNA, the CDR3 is TGTGCCAGCAGTTCCGGGACAGGGGGCAGGAACATTCAGTACTTC.

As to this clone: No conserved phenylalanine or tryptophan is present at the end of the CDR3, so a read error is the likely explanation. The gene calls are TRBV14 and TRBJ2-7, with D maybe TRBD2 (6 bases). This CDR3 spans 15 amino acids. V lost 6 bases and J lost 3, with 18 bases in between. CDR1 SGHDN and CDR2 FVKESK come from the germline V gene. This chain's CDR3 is CASRWQGLLYYEQYL. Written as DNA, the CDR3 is TGTGCCAGCAGATGGCAGGGACTTCTCTACTACGAGCAGTACCTC.

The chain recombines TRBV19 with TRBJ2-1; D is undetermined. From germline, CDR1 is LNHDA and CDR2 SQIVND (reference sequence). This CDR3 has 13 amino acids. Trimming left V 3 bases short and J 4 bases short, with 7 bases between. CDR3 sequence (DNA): TGTGCCAGTAGTATGACTCTTTACAATGAGCAGTTCTTC. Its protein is CASSMTLYNEQFF.

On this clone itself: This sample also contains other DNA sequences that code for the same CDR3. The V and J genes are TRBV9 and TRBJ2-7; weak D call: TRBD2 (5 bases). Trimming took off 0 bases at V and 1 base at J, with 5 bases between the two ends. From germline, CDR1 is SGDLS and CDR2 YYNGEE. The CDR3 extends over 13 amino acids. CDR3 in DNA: TGTGCCAGCAGCGTAGCGGGATCCTACGAGCAGTACTTC. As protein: CASSVAGSYEQYF.

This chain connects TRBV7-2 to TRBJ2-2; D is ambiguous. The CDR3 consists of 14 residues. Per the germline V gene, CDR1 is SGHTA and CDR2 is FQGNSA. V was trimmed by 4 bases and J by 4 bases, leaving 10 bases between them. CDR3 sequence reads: CASSSILTTGELFF. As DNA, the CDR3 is TGTGCCAGCAGCTCGATTCTAACCACCGGGGAGCTGTTTTTT.